A single sample gave rise to the 31 T cell receptor beta chains below, sequenced in a study of T cells in Graves' hyperthyroidism and ophthalmopathy. TCR beta CDR3 regions were amplified from RNA. First-round RT-PCR with HTBI primers amplified the TCR CDR3 region. Each CDR3 protein is one row after TCRdb ran MiXCR on the multiplex PCR reads. The top ten hold 40% to 45% of the sample, which has a few hundred thousand distinct CDR3 sequences, around 18% seen once. Material for sequencing was blood. The receptors here all came from a young man with Graves' ophthalmopathy.

This clonotype was picked up many times. This chain joins TRBV18 and TRBJ1-1; D is possibly TRBD1 (5 bases). Trimming removed 3 bases at V and 4 bases at J, with 15 bases between. Germline V gene lookup returns CDR1 KGHSH and CDR2 LQKENI. This CDR3 is built from 15 residues. CDR3 protein: CASSPMGIGGTEAFF. CDR3 bases: TGTGCCAGCTCACCCATGGGGATCGGGGGCACTGAAGCTTTCTTT.

This clonotype has at least ten counts. This chain joins TRBV5-1 and TRBJ2-1; D perhaps matches TRBD1 (6 bases). Trimming took 4 bases from V and 1 from J, leaving 6 bases between them. The CDR3 extends over 13 amino acids. Per germline, CDR1 SGHRS and CDR2 YFSETQ. CDR3 in DNA: TGCGCCAGCAGCGACAGGTCCTACAATGAGCAGTTCTTC. It specifies CASSDRSYNEQFF.

There are a few counts of this clonotype. The rearrangement joins TRBV20-1 to TRBJ2-7, with D tentatively TRBD1 (6 bases). Trimming took off 6 bases at V and 0 bases at J, with 12 bases between the two ends. The CDR3 sequence is 13 residues long. Per germline, CDR1 DFQATT and CDR2 SNEGSKA (reference sequence). CDR3 nucleotides: TGCAGTGCCCTCCTCAGGGGCTCCTACGAGCAGTACTTC. It specifies CSALLRGSYEQYF.

The chain couples TRBV4-1 to TRBJ1-1; perhaps TRBD1 as D (6 bases). CDR1 is MGHRA and CDR2 is YSYEKL in the germline V gene. CDR3 length: 12 amino acids. V lost 2 bases to trimming and J lost 6 bases, with 7 bases between them. The CDR3 DNA reads as TGCGCCAGCAGCCAATCAGGGGCTGAAGCTTTCTTT. Translated, it gives CASSQSGAEAFF.

This clonotype has only a few counts. The chain combines TRBV9 with TRBJ2-2; D remains unclear. Trimming cost V 1 base and J 7 bases, with 8 bases left between them. CDR1 is SGDLS and CDR2 is YYNGEE in the germline V gene. The CDR3 contains 13 residues. The CDR3 nucleotides are TGTGCCAGCAGCGTACCCATCGACGGGGAGCTGTTTTTT. This encodes CASSVPIDGELFF.

J is TRBJ1-1 and V is TRBV6-1, with TRBD1 identical over 7 bases. The CDR3 is 16 residues long. V was clipped by 6 bases and J by 1 base; unmatched bases: 11. The germline CDR1 and CDR2 sequences are MNHNS and SASEGT. The CDR3: CASRTRTGLRNTEAFF. The CDR3 DNA reads TGTGCCAGCAGAACCCGGACAGGACTAAGGAACACTGAAGCTTTCTTT.

On this clonotype: Just one base apart from a much larger clone, this may be a read error. The CDR3 DNA reads as TGTGCCAGCACTCCCGGTTCTAGTAATGAGCAGTACTTC. Translating gives CASTPGSSNEQYF. The chain carries TRBV2 and TRBJ2-7; unclear D gene. V was clipped by 7 bases and J by 7 bases, with 17 bases between them. This CDR3 region has 13 residues. Germline assignment: CDR1 SNHLY and CDR2 FYNNEI.

Remarks on this clonotype: A read error is possible here, since a much larger clone lies one base away. This chain links TRBV28 with TRBJ1-4; D gene unclear. The CDR3 extends over 14 amino acids. The V gene's germline CDR1 is MDHEN and CDR2 SYDVKM. CDR3 sequence: CASSSISTNGKLFF. The CDR3 nucleotides are TGTGCCAGCAGTTCGATATCAACTAATGGAAAACTGTTTTTT.

This clonotype was observed at least ten times. The chain combines TRBV28 with TRBJ1-2; D is uncertain. Germline-derived CDR1 and CDR2 are MDHEN and SYDVKM. Trimming removed 2 bases at V and 7 bases at J, with 8 bases between. This CDR3 comprises 12 residues. The CDR3 loop reads CASSLPDPGYTF. Written as DNA, the CDR3 is TGTGCCAGCAGTTTACCGGACCCTGGCTACACCTTC.

This clonotype was seen a handful of times. V is TRBV15 and J is TRBJ2-2; TRBD1 is a possible D gene (5 bases). V was clipped by 0 bases and J by 11 bases, with 16 bases between them. Germline CDR1 is LNHNV and CDR2 is YYDKDF (reference sequence). CDR3 length: 15 residues. The CDR3 spells CATSRETGYRQELFF. CDR3 DNA sequence: TGTGCCACCAGCAGAGAAACAGGATACAGGCAAGAGCTGTTTTTT.

Ten or more counts support this clonotype. The chain links TRBV5-1 to TRBJ1-5, with no clear D. Trimming stripped 4 bases from V and 0 bases from J, with 8 bases between. The CDR3 is 14 residues long. Per germline, CDR1 SGHRS and CDR2 YFSETQ. CDR3 in DNA: TGCGCCAGCAGCCCTGGCAGTAGCAATCAGCCCCAGCATTTT. Translating it yields CASSPGSSNQPQHF. The full variable domain, with the rest looked up from reference TRBV5-1 and TRBJ1-5, is KAGVTQTPRYLIKTRGQQVTLSCSPISGHRSVSWYQQTPGQGLQFLFEYFSETQRNKGNFPGRFSGRQFSNSRSEMNVSTLELGDSALYLCASSPGSSNQPQHFGDGTRLSIL.

This sequence joins TRBV20-1 and TRBJ2-3; D perhaps matches TRBD2 (5 bases). The germline V gene has CDR1 DFQATT and CDR2 SNEGSKA (reference sequence). This CDR3 comprises 14 residues. Trimming shortened V by 1 base and J by 2 bases, and 10 bases separated the two germline ends. The CDR3 is CSARVGGFTDTQYF. DNA of the CDR3: TGCAGTGCTAGAGTAGGAGGCTTCACAGATACGCAGTATTTT.

This clonotype has a count of ten or more. The rearrangement uses TRBV6-2 or TRBV6-3 and TRBJ2-1; the D call may be TRBD1 or TRBD2 (6 bases each). The CDR3 runs to 16 residues. V lost 2 bases and J 5 bases, leaving 16 bases between the germline ends. CDR1 and CDR2 from the germline V gene are MNHEY and SVGEGT. The DNA for the CDR3 is TGTGCCAGCAGTTACGATTCGTGGGGGGCTAACAATGAGCAGTTCTTC. Protein: CASSYDSWGANNEQFF.

The V and J genes are TRBV9 and TRBJ2-1; D not certain. V gave up 1 base and J gave up 9 bases, with 11 bases separating them. Germline CDR1 reads SGDLS; CDR2 reads YYNGEE. The CDR3 loop spans 13 amino acids. CDR3 in DNA: TGTGCCAGCAGCGTATCGGGTTTAGTTGAGCAGTTCTTC. Its protein is CASSVSGLVEQFF. The variable domain in full, completed from reference TRBV9 and TRBJ2-1, reads DSGVTQTPKHLITATGQRVTLRCSPRSGDLSVYWYQQSLDQGLQFLIQYYNGEERAKGNILERFSAQQFPDLHSELNLSSLELGDSALYFCASSVSGLVEQFFGPGTRLTVL.

This clonotype was seen ten or more times. This sequence joins TRBV12-3 or TRBV12-4 and TRBJ2-7; D is perhaps TRBD2 (6 bases). The CDR3 consists of 13 residues. Trimming pared 4 bases from V and 2 bases from J, leaving 9 bases between. The CDR3 DNA reads as TGTGCCAGCAGTTCCAGGGAGGCCTACGAGCAGTACTTC. The encoded protein is CASSSREAYEQYF.

The V call is TRBV6-1, the J call TRBJ1-4, with a tentative D call TRBD1 (5 bases). CDR3 size: 16 residues. Deletions cut 7 bases from V and 2 bases from J, with 17 bases between. Germline-derived CDR1 and CDR2 are MNHNS and SASEGT. As DNA, the CDR3 is TGTGCCAGCATCTTTGTGGAGGGGAGGACTAATGAAAAACTGTTTTTT. This codes for CASIFVEGRTNEKLFF.

The sample holds many counts of this clonotype. The J gene is TRBJ1-1, the V gene TRBV20-1; D possibly corresponds to TRBD1 (5 bases). CDR3 length: 16 amino acids. Trimming cost V 0 bases and J 4 bases, with 18 bases left between them. Germline V gene data show CDR1 as DFQATT and CDR2 as SNEGSKA (reference sequence). CDR3 protein: CSAREGGGFGATEAFF. CDR3 bases: TGCAGTGCTAGAGAGGGGGGAGGGTTCGGGGCCACTGAAGCTTTCTTT.

This chain uses TRBV6-1 with TRBJ2-2; 10 bases fit TRBD1. J gave up 3 bases and V 5 bases, and 6 bases lay outside the gene matches. The CDR3 sequence is 16 residues long. Germline CDR1 reads MNHNS; CDR2 reads SASEGT. The CDR3 nucleotides are TGTGCCAGCAGTTCCCCGGGACAGGGGTACACCGGGGAGCTGTTTTTT. Protein sequence: CASSSPGQGYTGELFF.

This clonotype was recorded at least ten times. The chain links TRBV3-1 to TRBJ2-5; 7 positions match TRBD2. The J segment lost 4 bases and the V segment lost 4 bases, leaving 3 bases of the junction unmatched. CDR3 size: 13 residues. In germline, CDR1 is LGHDT, CDR2 YNNKEL (reference sequence). As DNA, the CDR3 is TGTGCCAGCAGCCGGGGGAGGGCAGAGACCCAGTACTTC. Translating it yields CASSRGRAETQYF.

The CDR3 protein is CASSLVSRVDEQYF. The CDR3 coding sequence is TGCGCCAGCAGCTTGGTTAGCAGGGTGGACGAGCAGTACTTC. The gene calls are TRBV5-1 and TRBJ2-7; maybe TRBD1 (5 bases). V was trimmed by 0 bases and J by 5 bases, leaving 12 bases between them. The V gene's germline CDR1 is SGHRS and CDR2 YFSETQ. The CDR3 runs to 14 residues. The variable domain in full, with the rest retrieved from reference TRBV5-1 and TRBJ2-7, is KAGVTQTPRYLIKTRGQQVTLSCSPISGHRSVSWYQQTPGQGLQFLFEYFSETQRNKGNFPGRFSGRQFSNSRSEMNVSTLELGDSALYLCASSLVSRVDEQYFGPGTRLTVT.

This clonotype was seen many times. V gene TRBV12-3 or TRBV12-4 combines with J gene TRBJ1-2, with D possibly matching TRBD1 (6 bases). V was shortened by 7 bases and J by 6 bases, with 21 bases between the two germline ends. This CDR3 spans 15 amino acids. DNA for the CDR3: TGTGCCAGCACTTTTGGGGCCGGGAGGGGGGATGGCTACACCTTC. Translation: CASTFGAGRGDGYTF.

This clonotype was counted only a few times. The rearrangement joins TRBV30 to TRBJ1-1, with TRBD1 matching over 8 bases. Germline CDR1 GTSNPN, CDR2 SVGIG (reference sequence). The CDR3 loop spans 13 amino acids. V shed 3 bases and J 6 bases; nucleotides not matched to a gene: 6. This CDR3 is CAWRPTGGPEAFF. The CDR3 DNA follows: TGTGCCTGGAGACCTACAGGGGGACCTGAAGCTTTCTTT.

This clonotype was picked up many times. CDR3 sequence reads: CASSETVGNEQFF. CDR3 coding DNA: TGTGCCAGCTCAGAGACAGTGGGGAATGAGCAGTTCTTC. This chain links TRBV6-2 or TRBV6-3 with TRBJ2-1, with a possible D match to TRBD1 (5 bases). Germline loops: CDR1 MNHEY, CDR2 SVGEGT. V was pared by 8 bases and J by 7 bases, with 15 bases between. The CDR3 is made up of 13 amino acids.

CDR3: CATSRAQGGGQPQHF. The CDR3 coding sequence is TGTGCCACCAGCAGAGCGCAGGGGGGCGGGCAGCCCCAGCATTTT. The gene calls are TRBV15 and TRBJ1-5; 7 positions agree with TRBD1. V shed 1 base and J 7 bases; nucleotides not matched to a gene: 7. This CDR3 has 15 amino acids. In germline, CDR1 is LNHNV, CDR2 YYDKDF (reference sequence).

This clonotype is a singleton in its sample. This chain uses TRBV7-4 with TRBJ2-1; 10 nucleotides match TRBD2. The CDR3 is 17 residues long. Per the germline V gene, CDR1 is SGHVT and CDR2 is SQSDAQ. V dropped 5 bases and J dropped 0; count of bases not matched to a gene: 7. The CDR3 bases are TGTGCCAGCAGCGTAGAAGCGGGGGGGAGCTCCTACAATGAGCAGTTCTTC. This encodes CASSVEAGGSSYNEQFF.

This clonotype has more than one count but fewer than ten. V is TRBV13 and J is TRBJ2-3, with TRBD2 matching over 12 bases. The CDR3 has 16 amino acids. V lost 7 bases and J lost 4; bases outside the gene matches: 9. Looked up from germline, CDR1 is PRHDT and CDR2 is FYEKMQ (reference sequence). CDR3 sequence reads: CASNPTSSGGADTQYF. CDR3 nucleotides: TGTGCCAGCAACCCGACCTCTAGCGGGGGGGCAGATACGCAGTATTTT.

This clonotype was seen more than once but under ten times. The chain joins TRBV24-1 to TRBJ2-5; D remains ambiguous. The V gene's germline CDR1 is KGHDR and CDR2 SFDVKD. The CDR3 length is 12 residues. The germline V and J ends were trimmed by 8 bases and 9 bases, with 15 bases remaining between them. CDR3 nucleotide sequence: TGTGCCACCATGGGTGCCACGGAGTCCCAGTACTTC. This encodes CATMGATESQYF.

The chain links TRBV4-2 to TRBJ2-6; D not certain. The ends were cut back, 2 bases at V and 1 base at J, with 12 bases in the middle. The CDR3 has 17 residues. Germline CDR1 is LGHNA and CDR2 is YNFKEQ. The CDR3, as DNA: TGTGCCAGCAGCCAAACTGGGGATTCATCTGGGGCCAACGTCCTGACTTTC. Translating gives CASSQTGDSSGANVLTF.

This clonotype has a handful of counts. The chain couples TRBV12-3 or TRBV12-4 to TRBJ2-3; D perhaps matches TRBD1 (6 bases). V was pared by 6 bases and J by 2 bases, with 15 bases between. The CDR3 loop spans 15 amino acids. The CDR3 is CASSGGQSFTDTQYF. CDR3 coding DNA: TGTGCCAGCAGCGGCGGACAGTCTTTCACAGATACGCAGTATTTT.

In this sample, this clonotype turned up many times. The chain joins TRBV7-2 to TRBJ2-2, with D hard to call. The CDR3 runs to 15 residues. Germline CDR1 SGHTA, CDR2 FQGNSA. V was shortened by 1 base and J by 0 bases, with 6 bases between the two germline ends. CDR3 amino acids: CASSLGSANTGELFF. CDR3 bases: TGTGCCAGCAGCTTAGGTTCAGCGAACACCGGGGAGCTGTTTTTT.

A few counts support this clonotype. The genes are TRBV6-5 and TRBJ1-1, with D unresolved. The CDR3 spans 13 residues. V lost 2 bases and J lost 5, with 9 bases in between. Germline V lookup: CDR1 MNHEY, CDR2 SVGAGI. This chain's CDR3 is CASSYLGRTEAFF. The CDR3 region has the DNA TGTGCCAGCAGTTACCTGGGGAGGACTGAAGCTTTCTTT.